This T cell receptor (beta chain) was sequenced in a study of T cell responses to AZD1222 COVID-19 vaccine. General observations from the study: Baseline serostatus was positive in only a handful of AZD1222 recipients. Every sample of the repertoires postdated the peak T cell response. Unmutated variant regions reportedly attract nearly half of all spike-specific TCRs.

Generated by immunoSEQ multiplex PCR, the TCRdb table keeps only in-frame clones and is missing some. This sample has under 40,000 clones, with approximately 80% found just once. The CDR3 is 13 residues long. The ends were cut back, 5 bases at V and 2 bases at J, with 10 bases in the middle. Germline V gene lookup returns CDR1 LNHDA and CDR2 SQIVND (reference sequence). Of note for this clone: The antigen is undetermined.

The chain uses TRBV19 and TRBJ2-7; no definite D call. Sequences were derived from peripheral blood, sampled 28 days after the second AZD1222 dose. The receptor was derived from an adult who received the AZD1222 COVID-19 vaccine. For the CDR3, the DNA is TGTGCCAGTAGTCCCCAGACCGCCTACGAGCAGTACTTC. Protein sequence: CASSPQTAYEQYF.